The 7 T cell receptor beta chains given below trace back to one sample, sequenced in a study of neurological immune-mediated disorders. Each CDR3 protein is one row after TCRdb ran MiXCR on the 5' RACE reads. The sample gives over 35,000 distinct CDR3 sequences, about 4.1% of which show up once; roughly 2% is in the top ten. Sequencing input: PBMCs. The receptor set was obtained from a man between 25 and 39 years old with multiple sclerosis.

This clonotype was observed many times. The rearrangement links TRBV6-5 to TRBJ1-1; D call uncertain. Germline V gene lookup returns CDR1 MNHEY and CDR2 SVGAGI. Trimming removed 6 bases from V and 4 bases from J, with 15 bases in between. The CDR3 runs to 14 residues. The CDR3 loop is CASSRNLMGTEAFF. The DNA of the CDR3 is TGTGCCAGCAGCCGGAACCTAATGGGCACTGAAGCTTTCTTT.

This clonotype was counted only a few times. The chain uses TRBV12-3 or TRBV12-4 and TRBJ2-3; D is perhaps TRBD2 (6 bases). Trimming left V 8 bases short and J 6 bases short, with 18 bases between. CDR3 length: 14 amino acids. The CDR3 DNA reads TGTGCCAGCGGAGGGGCAAAGGGCGGGGATACGCAGTATTTT. It is translated as CASGGAKGGDTQYF.

This clonotype has at least ten counts. The chain combines TRBV7-2 with TRBJ1-3, with D uncertain. CDR1 and CDR2 from the germline V gene are SGHTA and FQGNSA. This CDR3 is built from 12 residues. The V end lost 6 bases, the J end lost 3 bases, and 6 bases lay between the germline ends. This CDR3 is CASRNYGNTIYF. The CDR3 DNA follows: TGTGCCAGCAGAAATTATGGAAACACCATATATTTT.

This clonotype came up many times. This rearrangement joins TRBV6-5 to TRBJ1-5; D is unclear. CDR1 and CDR2 from the germline V gene are MNHEY and SVGAGI. Trimming took 0 bases from V and 6 from J, leaving 18 bases between them. CDR3 length equals 17 residues. CDR3 loop: CASSYSFDPAGSQPQHF. The DNA for the CDR3 is TGTGCCAGCAGTTACTCGTTTGACCCAGCGGGCTCTCAGCCCCAGCATTTT.

The J gene is TRBJ2-5, the V gene TRBV20-1; the D is unclear. This CDR3 is built from 14 residues. The germline gives CDR1 DFQATT, CDR2 SNEGSKA (reference sequence). V was pared by 3 bases and J by 5 bases, with 16 bases between. CDR3 nucleotides: TGCAGTGCTAGGGTGGTTGGTGGTCCGGAGACCCAGTACTTC. Translating it yields CSARVVGGPETQYF.

This clonotype appeared a few times. V and J are TRBV24-1 and TRBJ1-2; D unclear. The V end lost 1 base, the J end lost 6 bases, and 8 bases lay between the germline ends. CDR3 length equals 13 residues. Germline loops: CDR1 KGHDR, CDR2 SFDVKD. CDR3 residues: CATSDFSGDGYTF. CDR3 coding DNA: TGTGCCACCAGTGATTTTTCCGGGGATGGCTACACCTTC.

There are many counts of this clonotype. The V and J genes are TRBV5-1 and TRBJ1-4; the D gene is possibly TRBD1 (6 bases). Germline V CDR1 and CDR2: SGHRS, YFSETQ. Trimming left V 4 bases short and J 8 bases short, with 15 bases between. The CDR3 is made up of 14 amino acids. CDR3 nucleotide sequence: TGCGCCAGCAGCCCGTCAGGAGGACAGGAAAAACTGTTTTTT. Protein: CASSPSGGQEKLFF.